This T cell receptor beta chain is from a study of graft-versus-host responses after intestinal transplantation. Concerning this clone: Its antigen is as yet unknown.

Some clones are missing from TCRdb's copy, which holds only in-frame ones; the method was immunoSEQ multiplex PCR. The repertoire holds tens of thousands of clones, with 89% as singletons. CDR3 size: 14 residues. Trimming removed 3 bases from V and 5 bases from J; junction bases left unmatched: 5. Germline V lookup: CDR1 SGHRS, CDR2 YFSETQ. This receptor was taken from a human donor who was the organ donor for an intestinal transplant. The sample was unstimulated CD4+ T cells sorted from spleen or lymph node cells, taken before transplant. The chain uses TRBV5-1 and TRBJ2-5; 9 nucleotides line up with TRBD2. The CDR3: CASSSSGARETQYF. The CDR3 nucleotides are TGCGCCAGCAGCTCTAGCGGGGCCCGGGAGACCCAGTACTTC.